This TCR beta chain was retrieved from a study of molecular identifiers for immune sequencing clone quantification. The CDR3 contains 15 residues. V lost 1 base and J lost 4, with 12 bases in between. TCRdb re-called the PCR reads through MiXCR, storing one row per CDR3 protein. The data hold tens of thousands of distinct CDR3 sequences, with 18% observed a single time. Construction of naive CD8 libraries employed roughly 20,000 to 1,000,000 sorted cells together with 10%, 30% or 50% RNA. Naive CD8 T cells were FACS-sorted by CD8+CD4-CCR7+CD45RA+ markers. As concerns this clonotype: A much larger clone differs by one base, so this may be a read error.

Sample: naive CD8+ T cells from blood, with Jurkat cell RNA spiked in. Subset denoted: FACS-sorted CD8+CD4-CCR7+CD45RA+ naive T cells. The TCR originated in a human donor in good health. Some libraries in this study had Jurkat cell RNA spiked in. The chain uses TRBV12-3 or TRBV12-4 and TRBJ2-3; a possible D gene is TRBD2 (6 bases). In DNA, the CDR3 is TGTGCCAGCAGTTTAGAGCTGCCTAGCGCAGATACGCAGTATTTT. It is translated as CASSLELPSADTQYF.